These 13 T cell receptor beta chains came from one sample sequenced in a study of blood T cell repertoires in COVID-19. Clones were read by immunoSEQ multiplex PCR, and TCRdb kept only the in-frame ones, dropping some. Here the sample spans under 150,000 clones, approximately 90% being singletons. The sequenced material came from peripheral blood. The receptors stem from a man in his forties or fifties with active or convalescent COVID-19.

V gene TRBV5-4 combines with J gene TRBJ2-4, with D tentatively TRBD1 (5 bases). V was pared by 4 bases and J by 5 bases, with 16 bases between. The CDR3 extends over 15 amino acids. CDR1 and CDR2 (germline): SGHNT, YYREEE (reference sequence). CDR3 coding DNA: TGTGCCAGCAGCGCCCCGGGTAGGGGTCAAAACATTCAGTACTTC. Translated: CASSAPGRGQNIQYF.

This clone was counted once. This chain connects TRBV19 to TRBJ1-2, with D possibly TRBD1 on 6 matching bases. Germline CDR1 reads LNHDA; CDR2 reads SQIVND (reference sequence). CDR3 size: 13 residues. The V gene lost 6 bases and the J gene lost 5 bases, with 13 bases spanning the gap. In DNA form, the CDR3 reads TGTGCCAGTAGGAGACGACAGGAGTATGGCTACACCTTC. As protein: CASRRRQEYGYTF.

V usage is TRBV10-3 and J usage is TRBJ2-5; D gene ambiguous. The CDR3 has 15 residues. Trimming stripped 3 bases from V and 1 base from J, with 12 bases between. Germline lookup yields CDR1 ENHRY and CDR2 SYGVKD. CDR3 coding DNA: TGTGCCATCAGTGACTCACAGAAAAGCCAAGAGACCCAGTACTTC. Protein sequence: CAISDSQKSQETQYF.

This clone was detected a few times. The chain has TRBV2 and TRBJ2-7, with 10 bases lining up with TRBD1. The CDR3 covers 15 residues. The ends lost 5 bases at V and 5 bases at J; junction bases unmatched: 9. Germline lookup yields CDR1 SNHLY and CDR2 FYNNEI. The CDR3 loop reads CASSSGQGVFNEQYF. DNA for the CDR3: TGTGCCAGCAGTTCAGGACAGGGGGTTTTCAACGAGCAGTACTTC.

The rearrangement uses TRBV3-1 (or the pseudogene TRBV3-2) and TRBJ2-3, with 8 bases identical to TRBD2. Germline values: CDR1 LGHDT, CDR2 YNNKEL (reference sequence). The CDR3 consists of 15 residues. The V and J ends lost 1 base and 5 bases, in that order; junction bases with no gene match: 5. The CDR3: CASSQAGGQGDTQYF. The CDR3 DNA sequence: TGTGCCAGCAGCCAAGCGGGGGGGCAGGGAGATACGCAGTATTTT.

The rearrangement links TRBV27 to TRBJ2-5, with 10 bases identical to TRBD2. Losses at the gene ends were 6 bases for V and 5 bases for J; bases not matched to a gene: 12. The CDR3 runs to 16 residues. Germline CDR1 is MNHEY and CDR2 is SMNVEV (reference sequence). CDR3 loop: CASSRTGTSAPETQYF. The CDR3 DNA reads as TGTGCCAGCAGCCGTACCGGGACTAGCGCTCCTGAGACCCAGTACTTC.

The chain carries TRBV6-2 or TRBV6-3 and TRBJ1-2; 8 bases align to TRBD1. Trimming at V came to 2 bases and at J to 4 bases, leaving 3 bases not matched to a gene. The CDR3 runs 14 residues. Looked up from germline, CDR1 is MNHEY and CDR2 is SVGEGT. The CDR3 sequence is CASSYPDRGYGYTF. The DNA of the CDR3 is TGTGCCAGCAGTTACCCCGACAGGGGCTATGGCTACACCTTC.

The genes are TRBV5-1 and TRBJ1-1; 7 positions agree with TRBD1. The V and J ends lost 4 bases and 4 bases, in that order; junction bases with no gene match: 7. The CDR3 has 14 residues. Germline assignment: CDR1 SGHRS and CDR2 YFSETQ. The CDR3 sequence: CASSVPGGGTEAFF. CDR3 bases: TGCGCCAGCAGCGTACCAGGGGGAGGCACTGAAGCTTTCTTT.

This chain uses TRBV7-9 with TRBJ1-1; a possible D gene is TRBD1 (6 bases). This CDR3 has 14 amino acids. V was clipped by 5 bases and J by 4 bases, with 14 bases between them. Germline CDR1 and CDR2: SEHNR and FQNEAQ (reference sequence). The DNA of the CDR3 is TGTGCCAGCAGCGGTCAACAGGGTTTCACTGAAGCTTTCTTT. Its translation: CASSGQQGFTEAFF.

V is TRBV10-1 and J is TRBJ2-7, with 8 bases lining up with TRBD1. Trimming at V came to 4 bases and at J to 4 bases, leaving 3 bases not matched to a gene. The V gene's germline CDR1 is WNHNN and CDR2 SYGVQD (reference sequence). The CDR3 loop spans 13 amino acids. The CDR3, as DNA: TGCGCCAGCAGTGTCGGACAGGGTTACGAGCAGTACTTC. Translated: CASSVGQGYEQYF.

This clone was seen a handful of times. This chain connects TRBV19 to TRBJ1-3; tentatively, D is TRBD1 (5 bases). This CDR3 has 13 residues. Trimming left V 8 bases short and J 4 bases short, with 12 bases between. CDR1 LNHDA and CDR2 SQIVND come from the germline V gene (reference sequence). CDR3 coding DNA: TGTGCCAGTGGATCGACAGCGGGAAACACCATATATTTT. Its protein is CASGSTAGNTIYF.

This rearrangement joins TRBV29-1 to TRBJ2-5; 10 bases match TRBD1. Trimming took 4 bases from V and 5 from J; bases not matched to a gene: 4. Per germline, CDR1 SQVTM and CDR2 ANQGSEA. The length of the CDR3 is 13 residues. CDR3 sequence: CSVGTGGGETQYF. The DNA of the CDR3 is TGCAGCGTTGGGACAGGGGGAGGGGAGACCCAGTACTTC.

The chain combines TRBV6-1 with TRBJ1-2, with 8 bases lining up with TRBD1. The germline gives CDR1 MNHNS, CDR2 SASEGT. The CDR3 is 15 amino acids. Losses at the gene ends were 1 base for V and 1 base for J; bases not matched to a gene: 2. CDR3 sequence reads: CASSEGTGSNYGYTF. The DNA for the CDR3 is TGTGCCAGCAGTGAAGGGACAGGGAGTAACTATGGCTACACCTTC.